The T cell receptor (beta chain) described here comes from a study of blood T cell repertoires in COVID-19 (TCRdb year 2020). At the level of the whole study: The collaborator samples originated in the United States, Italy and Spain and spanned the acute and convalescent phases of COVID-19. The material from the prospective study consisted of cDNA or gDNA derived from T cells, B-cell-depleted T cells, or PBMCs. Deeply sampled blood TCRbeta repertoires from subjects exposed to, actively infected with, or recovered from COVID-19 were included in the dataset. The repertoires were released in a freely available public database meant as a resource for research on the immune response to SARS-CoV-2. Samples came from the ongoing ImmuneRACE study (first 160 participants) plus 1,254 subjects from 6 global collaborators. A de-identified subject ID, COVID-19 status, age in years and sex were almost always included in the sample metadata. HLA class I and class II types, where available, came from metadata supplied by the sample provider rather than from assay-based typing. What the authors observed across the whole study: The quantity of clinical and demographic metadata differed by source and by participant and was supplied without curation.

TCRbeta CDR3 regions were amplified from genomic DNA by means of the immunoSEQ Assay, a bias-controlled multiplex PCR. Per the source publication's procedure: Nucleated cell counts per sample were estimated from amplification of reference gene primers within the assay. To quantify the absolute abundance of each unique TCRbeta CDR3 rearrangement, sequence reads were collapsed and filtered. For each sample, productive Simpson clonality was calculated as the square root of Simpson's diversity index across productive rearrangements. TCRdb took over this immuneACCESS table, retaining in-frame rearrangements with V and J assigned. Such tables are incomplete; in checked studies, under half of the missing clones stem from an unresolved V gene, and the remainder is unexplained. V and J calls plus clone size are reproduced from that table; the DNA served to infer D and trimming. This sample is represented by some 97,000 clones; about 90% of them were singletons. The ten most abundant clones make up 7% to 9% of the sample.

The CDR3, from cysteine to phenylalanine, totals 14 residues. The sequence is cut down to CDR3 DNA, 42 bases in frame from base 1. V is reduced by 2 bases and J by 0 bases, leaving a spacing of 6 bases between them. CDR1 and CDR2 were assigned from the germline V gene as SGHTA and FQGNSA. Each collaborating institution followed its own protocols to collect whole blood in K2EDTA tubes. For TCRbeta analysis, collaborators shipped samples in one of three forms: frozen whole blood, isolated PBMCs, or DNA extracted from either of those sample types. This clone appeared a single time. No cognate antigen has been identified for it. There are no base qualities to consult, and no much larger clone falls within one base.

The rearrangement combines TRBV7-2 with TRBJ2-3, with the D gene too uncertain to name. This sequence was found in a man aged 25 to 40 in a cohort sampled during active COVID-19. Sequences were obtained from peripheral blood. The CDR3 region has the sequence CASSLRQSTDTQYF. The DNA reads TGTGCCAGCAGCTTACGACAAAGCACAGATACGCAGTATTTT.